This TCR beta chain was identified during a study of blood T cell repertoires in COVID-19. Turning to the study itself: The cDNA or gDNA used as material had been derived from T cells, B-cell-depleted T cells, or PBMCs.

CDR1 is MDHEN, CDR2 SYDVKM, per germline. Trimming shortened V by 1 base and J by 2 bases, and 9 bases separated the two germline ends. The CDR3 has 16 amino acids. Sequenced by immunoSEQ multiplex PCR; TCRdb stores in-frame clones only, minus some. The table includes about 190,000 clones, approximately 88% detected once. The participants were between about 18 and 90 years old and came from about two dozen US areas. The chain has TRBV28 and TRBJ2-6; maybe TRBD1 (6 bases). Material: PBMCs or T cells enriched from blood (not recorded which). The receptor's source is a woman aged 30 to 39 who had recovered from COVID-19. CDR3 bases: TGTGCCAGCAGTTTATCCGGACAGCCTGGGGCCAACGTCCTGACTTTC. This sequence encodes CASSLSGQPGANVLTF.